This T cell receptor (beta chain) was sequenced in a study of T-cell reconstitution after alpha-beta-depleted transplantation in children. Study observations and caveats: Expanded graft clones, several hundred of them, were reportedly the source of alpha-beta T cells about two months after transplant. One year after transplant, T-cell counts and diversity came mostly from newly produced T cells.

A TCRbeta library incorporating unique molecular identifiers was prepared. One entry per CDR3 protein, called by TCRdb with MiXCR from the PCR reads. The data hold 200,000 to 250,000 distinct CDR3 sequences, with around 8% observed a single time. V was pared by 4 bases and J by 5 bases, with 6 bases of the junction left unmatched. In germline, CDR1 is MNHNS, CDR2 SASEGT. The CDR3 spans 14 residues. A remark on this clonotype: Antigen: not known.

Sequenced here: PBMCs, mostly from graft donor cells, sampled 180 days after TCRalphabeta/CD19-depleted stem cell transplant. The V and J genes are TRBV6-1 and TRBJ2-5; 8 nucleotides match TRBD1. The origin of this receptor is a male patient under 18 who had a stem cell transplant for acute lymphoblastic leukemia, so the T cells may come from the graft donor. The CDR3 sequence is CASSVNRGYETQYF. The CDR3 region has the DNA TGTGCCAGCAGTGTCAACAGGGGGTATGAGACCCAGTACTTC.